This T cell receptor (beta chain) is drawn from a study of Ad26.COV2.S vaccination and SARS-CoV-2 variants. Overall study findings and caveats: Vaccinees reportedly had broad spike-specific CD8+ and CD4+ T cell responses.

Assay used: immunoSEQ multiplex PCR; TCRdb lists only in-frame clones, some missing. The sample has a few hundred thousand clones, around 87% seen once. This clone has only one observation. No antigen is known for it. Specified treatment: roughly 18 received Ad26.COV2.S at low or high dose, single or two shots; five or six received placebo; per-sample allocation not given. Sampling was performed 63 days after the first vaccine or placebo injection. From germline, CDR1 is KGHDR and CDR2 SFDVKD. The V gene lost 7 bases and the J gene lost 1 base, with 7 bases spanning the gap. This CDR3 contains 13 residues.

This clonotype was obtained from a person aged 18-65 years who received the Ad26.COV2.S COVID-19 vaccine or a placebo. The starting material was peripheral blood, obtained in a trial of Ad26.COV2.S vaccine versus placebo. V usage is TRBV24-1 and J usage is TRBJ1-5; D possibly corresponds to TRBD1 (6 bases). CDR3 loop: CATRGQSNQPQHF. In DNA form, the CDR3 reads TGTGCCACCAGAGGACAGAGCAATCAGCCCCAGCATTTT.